Shown below are 24 T cell receptor beta chains from a single sample sequenced in a study of T cell responses to AZD1222 COVID-19 vaccine. Clones were sequenced by immunoSEQ multiplex PCR, and TCRdb holds only the in-frame ones, with some missing. The table has under 250,000 clones, 90% to 95% seen once. This specimen was peripheral blood, taken on day 0 of MenACWY control vaccination. The receptors were sampled from an adult in good health.

J is TRBJ1-5 and V is TRBV6-5; no definite D call. Between the trimmed V and J ends, which lost 5 bases and 4 bases, there was a span of 9 bases. This CDR3 is built from 13 residues. Germline loops: CDR1 MNHEY, CDR2 SVGAGI. CDR3 coding DNA: TGTGCCAGCAGTCCCACAAGGAATCAGCCCCAGCATTTT. Its protein is CASSPTRNQPQHF.

In this sample, this clone turned up once. This chain uses TRBV7-9 with TRBJ1-4, with 7 bases identical to TRBD1. The CDR3 length is 15 residues. The germline gives CDR1 SEHNR, CDR2 FQNEAQ (reference sequence). Unmatched junction bases numbered 9, after V lost 3 bases and J lost 8 bases. The CDR3 loop is CASSLRTGSLEKLFF. As DNA, the CDR3 is TGTGCCAGCAGCTTGCGGACAGGAAGCCTCGAAAAACTGTTTTTT.

J is TRBJ2-2 and V is TRBV9; D gene ambiguous. Germline V lookup: CDR1 SGDLS, CDR2 YYNGEE. Trimming took 2 bases from V and 4 from J, leaving 6 bases between them. The CDR3 contains 13 residues. The CDR3 region has the DNA TGTGCCAGCAGCGTTAGCAGCACCGGGGAGCTGTTTTTT. This codes for CASSVSSTGELFF.

The chain couples TRBV3-1 (or the pseudogene TRBV3-2) to TRBJ2-3; TRBD1 agrees at 8 bases. Trimming cost V 7 bases and J 1 base; bases outside gene matches: 4. CDR3 length: 14 amino acids. Germline V gene sequence: CDR1 LGHDT, CDR2 YNNKEL (reference sequence). CDR3 in amino acids: CASTDRGGTDTQYF. The CDR3 DNA reads as TGTGCCAGCACCGACAGGGGCGGCACAGATACGCAGTATTTT.

The chain has TRBV10-2 and TRBJ1-2; D is possibly TRBD1 (5 bases). CDR1 and CDR2 (germline): WSHSY, SAAADI. The CDR3 covers 17 residues. The germline V and J ends were trimmed by 4 bases and 0 bases, with 18 bases remaining between them. In nucleotides, the CDR3 is TGCGCCAGCAGTGCAGGTCCTGAGGGGATTTCTAACTATGGCTACACCTTC. It is translated as CASSAGPEGISNYGYTF.

The rearrangement joins TRBV7-2 to TRBJ1-2; weak D call: TRBD1 (6 bases). Germline V gene data show CDR1 as SGHTA and CDR2 as FQGNSA. The CDR3 has 15 amino acids. Trimming stripped 4 bases from V and 4 bases from J, with 16 bases between. The CDR3 reads CASSSVARGGYGYTF. In DNA, the CDR3 is TGTGCCAGCAGCTCCGTCGCCAGGGGTGGCTATGGCTACACCTTC.

This clone appeared a few times. This chain links TRBV15 with TRBJ1-1; D not resolved. The V and J ends lost 3 bases and 0 bases respectively, with 8 bases between them. Germline V gives CDR1 LNHNV, CDR2 YYDKDF (reference sequence). The CDR3 has 14 residues. For the CDR3, the DNA is TGTGCCACCAGCAGTGCCAGTATGAACACTGAAGCTTTCTTT. Amino acid sequence: CATSSASMNTEAFF. Using reference TRBV15 and TRBJ1-1 for the parts outside the CDR3, the full variable domain is DAMVIQNPRYQVTQFGKPVTLSCSQTLNHNVMYWYQQKSSQAPKLLFHYYDKDFNNEADTPDNFQSRRPNTSFCFLDIRSPGLGDTAMYLCATSSASMNTEAFFGQGTRLTVV.

The chain carries TRBV27 and TRBJ2-1; unclear D gene. Germline assignment: CDR1 MNHEY and CDR2 SMNVEV (reference sequence). V shed 5 bases and J shed 0 bases, with 11 bases lying between them. This CDR3 is built from 15 residues. In DNA, the CDR3 is TGTGCCAGCAGTCTCTCCCATAGCTCCTACAATGAGCAGTTCTTC. This codes for CASSLSHSSYNEQFF.

The rearrangement uses TRBV11-2 and TRBJ1-6; 7 positions agree with TRBD1. CDR3 length: 16 residues. Unmatched junction bases numbered 5, after V lost 6 bases and J lost 0 bases. Germline CDR1 reads SGHAT; CDR2 reads FQNNGV. The CDR3 here is CASRVGQSSYNSPLHF. CDR3 coding DNA: TGTGCCAGCAGGGTGGGACAGAGCTCCTATAATTCACCCCTCCACTTT.

This chain joins TRBV5-1 and TRBJ2-5; tentative D call: TRBD1 (5 bases). The V gene's germline CDR1 is SGHRS and CDR2 YFSETQ. With 0 bases removed from V and 3 bases from J, the gap between germline ends came to 6 bases. The CDR3 has 13 amino acids. This CDR3 reads CASSLEGKETQYF. Written as DNA, the CDR3 is TGCGCCAGCAGCTTGGAGGGGAAAGAGACCCAGTACTTC.

The chain links TRBV4-3 to TRBJ1-2; no definite D call. Looked up from germline, CDR1 is LGHNA and CDR2 is YSLEER. Trimming pared 0 bases from V and 4 bases from J, leaving 9 bases between. The CDR3 is made up of 14 amino acids. CDR3 nucleotides: TGCGCCAGCAGCCAAGATTCCCAGCCCTATGGCTACACCTTC. Translating gives CASSQDSQPYGYTF.

This chain links TRBV19 with TRBJ2-7; the D call may be TRBD1 or TRBD2 (5 bases each). Trimming left V 5 bases short and J 7 bases short, with 12 bases between. Germline assignment: CDR1 LNHDA and CDR2 SQIVND (reference sequence). CDR3 length equals 12 residues. The CDR3 spells CASSPGWGEQYF. CDR3 nucleotide sequence: TGTGCCAGTAGTCCCGGCTGGGGGGAGCAGTACTTC.

The chain uses TRBV6-5 and TRBJ1-3; D is uncertain. V was clipped by 0 bases and J by 2 bases, with 11 bases between them. This CDR3 has 16 amino acids. Per germline, CDR1 MNHEY and CDR2 SVGAGI. CDR3 residues: CASSYSRNRAGNTIYF. The DNA for the CDR3 is TGTGCCAGCAGTTACTCGAGGAATAGGGCTGGAAACACCATATATTTT.

In this sample, this clone turned up a few times. This chain joins TRBV7-9 and TRBJ1-3, with unresolved D. The germline V gene has CDR1 SEHNR and CDR2 FQNEAQ (reference sequence). V was shortened by 5 bases and J by 0 bases, with 11 bases between the two germline ends. This CDR3 is built from 15 residues. The CDR3 DNA reads as TGTGCCAGCAGCCCCCCCGGCATCTCTGGAAACACCATATATTTT. It specifies CASSPPGISGNTIYF.

This chain links TRBV7-2 with TRBJ2-3; 9 bases line up with TRBD2. Germline V gene data show CDR1 as SGHTA and CDR2 as FQGNSA. J lost 4 bases, V lost 1 base, and 6 bases had no gene match. This CDR3 comprises 16 residues. The CDR3 here is CASSLGNSGGSDTQYF. The CDR3 region has the DNA TGTGCCAGCAGCTTAGGGAATAGCGGGGGATCAGATACGCAGTATTTT. The variable domain in full, with the rest retrieved from reference TRBV7-2 and TRBJ2-3, is GAGVSQSPSNKVTEKGKDVELRCDPISGHTALYWYRQSLGQGLEFLIYFQGNSAPDKSGLPSDRFSAERTGGSVSTLTIQRTQQEDSAVYLCASSLGNSGGSDTQYFGPGTRLTVL.

V and J are TRBV19 and TRBJ2-6; 8 bases are a match to TRBD1. This CDR3 is 16 amino acids long. The ends lost 4 bases at V and 4 bases at J; junction bases unmatched: 6. In germline, CDR1 is LNHDA, CDR2 SQIVND (reference sequence). CDR3 amino acids: CASSTKTGAGANVLTF. CDR3 in DNA: TGTGCCAGTAGTACCAAGACAGGGGCGGGGGCCAACGTCCTGACTTTC.

The V gene is TRBV11-2, the J gene TRBJ1-1; D remains unclear. This CDR3 spans 16 amino acids. From germline, CDR1 is SGHAT and CDR2 FQNNGV. V gave up 1 base and J gave up 1 base, with 13 bases separating them. Here the CDR3 reads CASSLGYLGENTEAFF. The CDR3 nucleotides read TGTGCCAGCAGCTTAGGATATCTGGGAGAGAACACTGAAGCTTTCTTT.

The V and J genes are TRBV18 and TRBJ2-7; D not certain. Trimming removed 0 bases at V and 6 bases at J, with 9 bases between. This CDR3 contains 13 residues. Germline CDR1 is KGHSH and CDR2 is LQKENI. For the CDR3, the DNA is TGTGCCAGCTCACCACCGTCGACACCCGAGCAGTACTTC. This gives the protein CASSPPSTPEQYF.

The rearrangement links TRBV30 to TRBJ1-5; D perhaps matches TRBD1 (6 bases). Trimming shortened V by 0 bases and J by 0 bases, and 12 bases separated the two germline ends. Germline V gene sequence: CDR1 GTSNPN, CDR2 SVGIG (reference sequence). CDR3 length equals 16 residues. In DNA, the CDR3 is TGTGCCTGGAGTGTAGGGACACCGTATAGCAATCAGCCCCAGCATTTT. Its protein product is CAWSVGTPYSNQPQHF. Supplemented by reference TRBV30 and TRBJ1-5, the full variable domain reads SQTIHQWPATLVQPVGSPLSLECTVEGTSNPNLYWYRQAAGRGLQLLFYSVGIGQISSEVPQNLSASRPQDRQFILSSKKLLLSDSGFYLCAWSVGTPYSNQPQHFGDGTRLSIL.

This chain uses TRBV29-1 with TRBJ1-2; TRBD1 matches at 8 bases. The V gene's germline CDR1 is SQVTM and CDR2 ANQGSEA. Trimming cost V 4 bases and J 7 bases; bases outside gene matches: 5. CDR3 length equals 12 residues. CDR3 sequence reads: CSVAGGLGGYTF. Written as DNA, the CDR3 is TGCAGCGTTGCAGGGGGCTTGGGTGGCTACACCTTC.

CDR3 nucleotide sequence: TGTGCCAGCAGTTACGGGCGGGAGGCTGAAGCTTTCTTT. Encoded protein: CASSYGREAEAFF. V and J are TRBV6-6 and TRBJ1-1; D gene ambiguous. V dropped 2 bases and J dropped 6 bases, with 10 bases sitting between them. This CDR3 region has 13 residues. Per germline, CDR1 MNHNY and CDR2 SVGAGI (reference sequence).

The chain carries TRBV11-2 and TRBJ2-7; TRBD2 might be the D (5 bases). CDR1 and CDR2 from the germline V gene are SGHAT and FQNNGV. The V and J ends lost 3 bases and 7 bases respectively, with 10 bases between them. The CDR3 consists of 12 residues. The CDR3: CASSFPTGEQYF. The CDR3 nucleotides read TGTGCCAGCAGCTTCCCCACGGGGGAGCAGTACTTC. Drawing the rest from reference TRBV11-2 and TRBJ2-7, the complete variable domain is EAGVAQSPRYKIIEKRQSVAFWCNPISGHATLYWYQQILGQGPKLLIQFQNNGVVDDSQLPKDRFSAERLKGVDSTLKIQPAKLEDSAVYLCASSFPTGEQYFGPGTRLTVT.

The genes are TRBV13 and TRBJ1-2; possibly TRBD1 for D (6 bases). The CDR3 runs to 14 residues. CDR1 and CDR2 (germline): PRHDT, FYEKMQ (reference sequence). Trimming left V 1 base short and J 6 bases short, with 12 bases between. CDR3 in DNA: TGTGCCAGCAGCTTAGATGGCAGGGGAAATGGCTACACCTTC. Encoded protein: CASSLDGRGNGYTF.

The genes are TRBV2 and TRBJ1-5; D gene uncertain. CDR3 size: 15 residues. Germline values: CDR1 SNHLY, CDR2 FYNNEI. Trimming took 8 bases from V and 6 from J, leaving 20 bases between them. CDR3 amino acids: CASRLDGEGSQPQHF. As DNA, the CDR3 is TGTGCCAGCCGCCTGGACGGGGAAGGGAGTCAGCCCCAGCATTTT.